The present entry profiles one TCR beta chain with its context. This specimen comes from a study of blood T cell repertoires in COVID-19. Study at large: T cells, B-cell-depleted T cells, or PBMCs provided the cDNA or gDNA that served as material.

This CDR3 has 12 amino acids. The V segment lost 2 bases and the J segment 8 bases; nucleotides outside the gene matches: 2. The germline CDR1 and CDR2 sequences are KGHSH and LQKENI. Libraries were prepared by immunoSEQ multiplex PCR; TCRdb keeps only in-frame clonotypes and omits some of them. This table has about 110,000 clones, roughly 80% appearing once. The chain uses TRBV18 and TRBJ1-2, with 7 nucleotides matching TRBD1. The receptor was isolated from a human donor in a cohort sampled during active COVID-19. The sequencing sample was made of peripheral blood. CDR3 coding DNA: TGTGCCAGCTCACCAAGGGGGCAGGGCTACACCTTC. Its translation: CASSPRGQGYTF.